This T cell receptor (beta chain) was recorded in a study of cytomegalovirus exposure and HLA in healthy donors. Study-wide findings and caveats: Of the V segments, some could not be distinguished, including TRBV6-2 and TRBV6-3, and were excluded. A missense variant in DCLRE1C was later tied to TCR beta V- and J-gene trimming. An assumption of roughly uniform sequencing depth across donors underlay the presence/absence analyses. Using a false discovery rate of 0.05, a later analysis showed that 15,000 to 20,000 TCR beta sequences were associated with HLA alleles.

PCR amplification relied on 60 Vbeta primers (plus 13 Jbeta primers). Repertoires were generated with immunoSEQ multiplex PCR, while TCRdb's copy carries only in-frame clones and drops some. Here the sample spans about 40,000 clones, 80% to 90% being singletons. To note about this clone: As yet, its antigen is unknown.

Trimming removed 5 bases from V and 3 bases from J; junction bases left unmatched: 10. Per germline, CDR1 SEHNR and CDR2 FQNEAQ (reference sequence). The length of the CDR3 is 16 residues. The chain has TRBV7-9 and TRBJ2-1, with 7 bases lining up with TRBD1. The specimen was PBMCs. This TCR was sampled from a woman in her forties in good health and CMV-seropositive. The CDR3 protein is CASSRLSDRVYNEQFF. DNA of the CDR3: TGTGCCAGCAGCCGATTGTCTGACAGGGTCTACAATGAGCAGTTCTTC.